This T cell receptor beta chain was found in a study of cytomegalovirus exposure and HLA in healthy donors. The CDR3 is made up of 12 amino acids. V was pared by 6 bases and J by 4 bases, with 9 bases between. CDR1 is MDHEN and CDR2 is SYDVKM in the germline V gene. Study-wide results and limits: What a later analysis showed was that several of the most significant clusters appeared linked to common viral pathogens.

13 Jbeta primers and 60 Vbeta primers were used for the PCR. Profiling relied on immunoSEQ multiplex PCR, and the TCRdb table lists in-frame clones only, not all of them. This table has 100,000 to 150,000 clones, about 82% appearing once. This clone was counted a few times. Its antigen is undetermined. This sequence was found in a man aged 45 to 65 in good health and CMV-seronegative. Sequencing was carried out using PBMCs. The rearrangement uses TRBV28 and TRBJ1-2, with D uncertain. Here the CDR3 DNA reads TGTGCCAGCAGCTCGCTAAGCTATGGCTACACCTTC. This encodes CASSSLSYGYTF.